These T cell receptor beta chains were read from a single sample in a study of cytomegalovirus exposure and HLA in healthy donors. Produced via immunoSEQ multiplex PCR; TCRdb's table is partial and in-frame only. The repertoire holds under 200,000 clones, around 81% seen once, with around 6% in the top ten. The sequenced sample consisted of PBMCs. The receptors were sampled from a man aged 40-55 years in good health and CMV-seronegative. Both conserved end residues are part of each CDR3. Each record gives: V gene, D gene, J gene, CDR3 DNA, CDR3 protein. The D gene is left open where the match is weak.

TRBV19	.	TRBJ2-1	TGTGCCAGTAGTATATGGCCCACGAACCGAGGCAATGAGCAGTTCTTC	CASSIWPTNRGNEQFF
TRBV5-6	TRBD1	TRBJ1-5	TGTGCCAGCAGCTCGACAGGGAGCATCCAGCCCCAGCATTTT	CASSSTGSIQPQHF
TRBV9	TRBD1	TRBJ2-3	TGTGCCAGCAGCGGAGGAGGACAGGGGAGCGCAGATACGCAGTATTTT	CASSGGGQGSADTQYF
TRBV18	.	TRBJ1-5	TGTGCCAGCTCCCCCACGGGTTCTCAGCCCCAGCATTTT	CASSPTGSQPQHF
TRBV7-6	.	TRBJ1-1	TGTGCCAGCAGCTCCCGGGGAGGGCCCTACACTGAAGCTTTCTTT	CASSSRGGPYTEAFF
TRBV9	TRBD2	TRBJ2-2	TGTGCCAGCAGCGTGTCGAGCGGGGCTACCGGGGAGCTGTTTTTT	CASSVSSGATGELFF
TRBV27	.	TRBJ1-2	TGTGCCAGCAGACTACAGGGTAACTATGGCTACACCTTC	CASRLQGNYGYTF
TRBV4-3	TRBD1	TRBJ1-5	TGCGCCAGCAGCCAAGATCCCGACAGGGTGGGAAATCAGCCCCAGCATTTT	CASSQDPDRVGNQPQHF
TRBV6-1	TRBD1	TRBJ2-2	TGTGCCAGCAGCTACGACAGGGCCTTGGCCGGGGAGCTGTTTTTT	CASSYDRALAGELFF
TRBV5-5	.	TRBJ2-2	TGTGCCAGCAGCCTCGCCAAGCCCACCGGGGAGCTGTTTTTT	CASSLAKPTGELFF
TRBV11-2	.	TRBJ1-5	TGTGCCAGCAGCTTCGACAGGACGGAACAGCCCCAGCATTTT	CASSFDRTEQPQHF
TRBV7-2	.	TRBJ1-1	TGTGCCAGCAGTTTCCTCAAGTTTGGGCGGGCGGAAGCTTTCTTT	CASSFLKFGRAEAFF
TRBV29-1	.	TRBJ2-1	TGCAGCGTTGGCAACAGGGTGCCAGGTCCCCAATACAATGAGCAGTTCTTC	CSVGNRVPGPQYNEQFF
TRBV14	TRBD2	TRBJ2-5	TGTGCCAGCAGCCCTAGCGGGGGGGTACGTGGGACCCAGTACTTC	CASSPSGGVRGTQYF
TRBV6-5	TRBD2	TRBJ2-1	TGTGCCAGCAGTTACTCGAGGACTAGCGGGGCCAATGAGCAGTTCTTC	CASSYSRTSGANEQFF
TRBV12-5	TRBD2	TRBJ2-1	TGTGCTAGTGGGACTAGCGGGGAGATAAACAATGAGCAGTTCTTC	CASGTSGEINNEQFF
TRBV9	.	TRBJ1-2	TGTGCCAGCAGCGAGGGACTCGGGGATAACTATGGCTACACCTTC	CASSEGLGDNYGYTF
TRBV21-1	.	TRBJ1-5	TGTGCCAGCAGCAAAGGGGGGCCCCGGGGGGATAGCAATCAGCCCCAGCATTTT	CASSKGGPRGDSNQPQHF
TRBV11-3	.	TRBJ1-1	TGTGCCAGCAGCTTAGTAGCCCCTGAAGCTTTCTTT	CASSLVAPEAFF
TRBV7-2	.	TRBJ2-7	TGTGCCAGCAGCCTAGACGTAGAGTCATCGGGCGAGCAGTACTTC	CASSLDVESSGEQYF
TRBV10-3	TRBD2	TRBJ2-4	TGTGCCGCGAAAGGGACTAGCGGGCCAGGGGGGGGGATTCAGTACTTC	CAAKGTSGPGGGIQYF
TRBV9	.	TRBJ1-2	TGTGCCAGCAGCGTAAAGCCCGGCGGGGGTGGCTACACCTTC	CASSVKPGGGGYTF
TRBV4-3	TRBD2	TRBJ2-7	TGCGCCAGCAGCCACCGCCTAGCGGGAGTAGGGCCCTACGAGCAGTACTTC	CASSHRLAGVGPYEQYF
TRBV7-3	.	TRBJ2-2	TGTGCCAGCAGCTTATTGCCGGGGAGGAACACCGGGGAGCTGTTTTTT	CASSLLPGRNTGELFF
TRBV5-1	TRBD1	TRBJ2-5	TGCGCCAGCAGCTCGGGACAGGGTGAAGAGACCCAGTACTTC	CASSSGQGEETQYF
TRBV6-6	.	TRBJ1-1	TGTGCCAGCAGTTACCTAGCACTGTGGAACACTGAAGCTTTCTTT	CASSYLALWNTEAFF